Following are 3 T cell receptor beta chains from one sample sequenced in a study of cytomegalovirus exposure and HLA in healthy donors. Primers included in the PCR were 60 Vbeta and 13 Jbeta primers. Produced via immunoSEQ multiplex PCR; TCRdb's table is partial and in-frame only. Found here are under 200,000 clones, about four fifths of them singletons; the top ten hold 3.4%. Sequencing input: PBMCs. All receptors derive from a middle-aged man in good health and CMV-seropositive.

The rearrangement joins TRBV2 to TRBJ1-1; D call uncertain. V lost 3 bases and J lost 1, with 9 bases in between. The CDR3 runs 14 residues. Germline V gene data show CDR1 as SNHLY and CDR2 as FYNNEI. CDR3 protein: CASSDVVQNTEAFF. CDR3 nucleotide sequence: TGTGCCAGCAGTGATGTGGTACAGAACACTGAAGCTTTCTTT.

This chain's CDR3 is CASSVGAPAGETQYF. The DNA for the CDR3 is TGTGCCAGCAGCGTAGGGGCGCCCGCAGGGGAGACCCAGTACTTC. V gene TRBV9 combines with J gene TRBJ2-5; weak D call: TRBD1 (5 bases). The germline V and J ends were trimmed by 0 bases and 5 bases, with 14 bases remaining between them. The CDR3 consists of 15 residues. Germline CDR1 and CDR2: SGDLS and YYNGEE.

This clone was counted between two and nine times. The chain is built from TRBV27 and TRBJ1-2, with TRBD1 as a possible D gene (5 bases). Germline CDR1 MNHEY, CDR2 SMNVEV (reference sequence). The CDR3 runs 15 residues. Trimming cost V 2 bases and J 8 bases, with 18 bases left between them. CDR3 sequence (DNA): TGTGCCAGCAGTTTACGGGGGTCGGGGGTCGGGGGCTACACCTTC. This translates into CASSLRGSGVGGYTF.